This TCR beta chain is drawn from a study of cytotoxic CD8 clonotypes in ibrutinib-treated CLL. CDR1 and CDR2 from the germline V gene are SGHRS and YFSETQ. The CDR3 consists of 15 residues. Trimming stripped 4 bases from V and 4 bases from J, with 15 bases between. The method was immunoSEQ multiplex PCR; TCRdb's version includes in-frame clones alone and lacks a portion of them. This repertoire shows roughly 150,000 clones, about 78% found once; its top ten account for 5.1%. This clone was detected only a few times. This chain connects TRBV5-1 to TRBJ1-3, with D maybe TRBD1 (6 bases). This receptor was identified in a human donor with chronic lymphocytic leukemia. Sequencing used PBMCs, obtained after 24 months of ibrutinib treatment. CDR3 bases: TGCGCCAGCAGCGAAGGGACACGGTCGGGAAACACCATATATTTT. The encoded protein is CASSEGTRSGNTIYF. The entire variable domain, with the rest obtained from reference TRBV5-1 and TRBJ1-3, is as follows: KAGVTQTPRYLIKTRGQQVTLSCSPISGHRSVSWYQQTPGQGLQFLFEYFSETQRNKGNFPGRFSGRQFSNSRSEMNVSTLELGDSALYLCASSEGTRSGNTIYFGEGSWLTVV.